The 5 T cell receptor beta chains in this list originate from one sample, sequenced in a study of lymphopenia after photon versus proton radiotherapy. Clones were sequenced by immunoSEQ multiplex PCR, and TCRdb holds only the in-frame ones, with some missing. The sample carries roughly 42,000 clones, roughly 85% recorded once. The sample was peripheral blood, taken from a patient treated with photon-based radiotherapy. These receptors were obtained from a man aged 35-49 years with gastric cancer.

This chain links TRBV19 with TRBJ1-5; D gene unclear. The CDR3 totals 14 residues. Per the germline V gene, CDR1 is LNHDA and CDR2 is SQIVND (reference sequence). The V end was cut by 1 base, the J end by 1 base, with 5 bases between. CDR3 coding DNA: TGTGCCAGTAGTATAGGTGGAAGCAATCAGCCCCAGCATTTT. Translating gives CASSIGGSNQPQHF. Looking up the rest from reference TRBV19 and TRBJ1-5 gives the full variable domain: DGGITQSPKYLFRKEGQNVTLSCEQNLNHDAMYWYRQDPGQGLRLIYYSQIVNDFQKGDIAEGYSVSREKKESFPLTVTSAQKNPTAFYLCASSIGGSNQPQHFGDGTRLSIL.

The chain joins TRBV19 to TRBJ2-3; D might be TRBD1 (7 bases). Trimming took 6 bases from V and 4 from J, leaving 11 bases between them. The germline gives CDR1 LNHDA, CDR2 SQIVND (reference sequence). The CDR3 has 13 amino acids. The CDR3 is CASRGGTADTQYF. The CDR3 region has the DNA TGTGCCAGTAGAGGGGGGACAGCAGATACGCAGTATTTT.

The rearrangement uses TRBV7-2 and TRBJ2-1; either TRBD1 or TRBD2 may fit D (5 bases each). The V end lost 5 bases, the J end lost 8 bases, and 16 bases lay between the germline ends. Germline-derived CDR1 and CDR2 are SGHTA and FQGNSA. This CDR3 region has 14 residues. The CDR3 loop reads CASSPASGTYEQFF. CDR3 bases: TGTGCCAGCAGCCCAGCATCGGGGACGTATGAGCAGTTCTTC.

This chain links TRBV9 with TRBJ2-7; 8 bases map to TRBD2. In germline, CDR1 is SGDLS, CDR2 YYNGEE. V lost 0 bases to trimming and J lost 5 bases; unmatched junction nucleotides: 10. The CDR3 runs 16 residues. CDR3 loop: CASSVAGGPSSHEQYF. CDR3 nucleotide sequence: TGTGCCAGCAGCGTAGCGGGGGGGCCCTCGTCCCACGAGCAGTACTTC.

As to this clone: Other nucleotide sequences from this sample produce the same CDR3. The chain recombines TRBV18 with TRBJ2-5, with D uncertain. CDR3 length: 12 amino acids. Germline V gene lookup returns CDR1 KGHSH and CDR2 LQKENI. V was shortened by 6 bases and J by 2 bases, with 7 bases between the two germline ends. Written as DNA, the CDR3 is TGTGCCAGCTCCCCGATTCAAGAGACCCAGTACTTC. It specifies CASSPIQETQYF.